Following are 21 T cell receptor beta chains from one sample sequenced in a study of blood T cell repertoires in COVID-19. Assay: immunoSEQ multiplex PCR; the TCRdb copy retains only in-frame clones and omits some. Here the sample spans 130,000 or so clones, around 86% being singletons. Source material: peripheral blood. Receptor source: a human donor in a cohort sampled during active COVID-19.

This chain uses TRBV11-2 with TRBJ1-3; D uncertain. The ends were cut back, 3 bases at V and 4 bases at J, with 7 bases in the middle. This CDR3 region has 13 residues. CDR1 is SGHAT, CDR2 FQNNGV, per germline. In nucleotides, the CDR3 is TGTGCCAGCAGCTTGGCAGTCGGAAACACCATATATTTT. Its translation: CASSLAVGNTIYF.

In DNA form, the CDR3 reads TGTGCCACCGGACGGGCCGGGGTAGGGCAGCCCCAGCATTTT. This sequence encodes CATGRAGVGQPQHF. The chain carries TRBV24-1 and TRBJ1-5, with no clear D. Looked up from germline, CDR1 is KGHDR and CDR2 is SFDVKD. Between the trimmed V and J ends, which lost 9 bases and 7 bases, there was a span of 18 bases. CDR3 size: 14 residues.

The genes are TRBV6-2 or TRBV6-3 and TRBJ2-7; D might be TRBD2 (5 bases). The CDR3 consists of 15 residues. V shed 2 bases and J shed 2 bases, with 13 bases lying between them. The germline V gene has CDR1 MNHEY and CDR2 SVGEGT. CDR3 in DNA: TGTGCCAGCAGTTACGCTACCGGGAACCCCTACGAGCAGTACTTC. It specifies CASSYATGNPYEQYF.

In this sample, this clone turned up a few times. The chain combines TRBV27 with TRBJ2-7, with 11 bases lining up with TRBD2. The V gene end was trimmed by 8 bases and the J gene end by 0 bases; junction bases not matched to a gene: 6. The CDR3 totals 15 residues. CDR1 and CDR2 from the germline V gene are MNHEY and SMNVEV (reference sequence). The CDR3 coding sequence is TGTGCCAGCTCCAGGACTAGCGGGCCCTCCTACGAGCAGTACTTC. It specifies CASSRTSGPSYEQYF.

The chain carries TRBV9 and TRBJ1-1; the match to TRBD1 covers 8 bases. With V trimmed by 0 bases and J by 0 bases, 7 bases remained unmatched. The CDR3 is 17 residues long. Germline loops: CDR1 SGDLS, CDR2 YYNGEE. The CDR3 reads CASSVAAGGFVNTEAFF. Written as DNA, the CDR3 is TGTGCCAGCAGCGTAGCGGCAGGGGGCTTTGTGAACACTGAAGCTTTCTTT.

The V and J genes are TRBV18 and TRBJ2-1; TRBD2 aligns across 12 bases. With 8 bases clipped from V and 4 bases from J, the junction kept 9 bases outside the gene matches. The CDR3 consists of 16 residues. Per the germline V gene, CDR1 is KGHSH and CDR2 is LQKENI. In DNA, the CDR3 is TGTGCCAGCGCCTTTCGGACTAGCGGGATGTACAATGAGCAGTTCTTC. Amino acid sequence: CASAFRTSGMYNEQFF.

The chain employs TRBV19 and TRBJ1-4, with 9 bases that match TRBD1. Germline assignment: CDR1 LNHDA and CDR2 SQIVND (reference sequence). The J segment lost 5 bases and the V segment lost 9 bases, leaving 4 bases of the junction unmatched. The CDR3 sequence is 13 residues long. DNA for the CDR3: TGTGCCAGCAGGGACAGGGTAAATGAAAAACTGTTTTTT. Translated, it gives CASRDRVNEKLFF.

This clone was observed once. This sequence joins TRBV2 and TRBJ2-7; 7 bases align to TRBD1. The CDR3 has 18 amino acids. CDR1 is SNHLY and CDR2 is FYNNEI in the germline V gene. V shed 4 bases and J 3 bases; nucleotides not matched to a gene: 18. The CDR3 DNA sequence: TGTGCCAGCAGTGGACAGGGAGTAAATATAGGGCAGGGCTACGAGCAGTACTTC. It encodes CASSGQGVNIGQGYEQYF.

The rearrangement joins TRBV5-1 to TRBJ2-1, with D tentatively TRBD2 (5 bases). Trimming shortened V by 1 base and J by 2 bases, and 13 bases separated the two germline ends. The germline V gene has CDR1 SGHRS and CDR2 YFSETQ. This CDR3 has 16 residues. The CDR3 DNA reads as TGCGCCAGCAGCTTGACTTCGGGAAGCGCCTACAATGAGCAGTTCTTC. It codes for CASSLTSGSAYNEQFF. The full variable domain, its missing parts supplied by reference TRBV5-1 and TRBJ2-1, is KAGVTQTPRYLIKTRGQQVTLSCSPISGHRSVSWYQQTPGQGLQFLFEYFSETQRNKGNFPGRFSGRQFSNSRSEMNVSTLELGDSALYLCASSLTSGSAYNEQFFGPGTRLTVL.

The chain combines TRBV12-5 with TRBJ2-7; tentatively, D is TRBD1 (5 bases). CDR1 is LGHNT, CDR2 FRNRAP, per germline. The CDR3 is 12 residues long. The V gene lost 7 bases and the J gene lost 5 bases, with 12 bases spanning the gap. CDR3 sequence reads: CASAFDSDEQYF. The CDR3 coding sequence is TGTGCTAGTGCTTTTGACAGCGACGAGCAGTACTTC.

This chain joins TRBV5-1 and TRBJ2-1, with TRBD2 matching over 9 bases. J was trimmed by 3 bases and V by 6 bases; bases with no gene match: 4. Germline assignment: CDR1 SGHRS and CDR2 YFSETQ. The CDR3 totals 14 residues. The CDR3 reads CASTRLADYNEQFF. The CDR3 DNA reads TGCGCCAGCACACGACTAGCGGACTACAATGAGCAGTTCTTC.

This rearrangement joins TRBV28 to TRBJ1-4, with 7 bases identical to TRBD1. With 5 bases clipped from V and 8 bases from J, the junction kept 11 bases outside the gene matches. The CDR3 is made up of 15 amino acids. The V gene's germline CDR1 is MDHEN and CDR2 SYDVKM. The CDR3 sequence: CASSVPQGQVEKLFF. As DNA, the CDR3 is TGTGCCAGCAGTGTCCCACAGGGGCAGGTAGAAAAACTGTTTTTT.

The genes are TRBV19 and TRBJ1-4; 7 positions agree with TRBD1. This CDR3 contains 14 residues. V dropped 7 bases and J dropped 4; count of bases not matched to a gene: 6. From germline, CDR1 is LNHDA and CDR2 SQIVND (reference sequence). In DNA form, the CDR3 reads TGTGCCAGTAAAGAGGACAGGAGTAATGAAAAACTGTTTTTT. Protein sequence: CASKEDRSNEKLFF.

The chain combines TRBV18 with TRBJ2-7; D call uncertain. The germline gives CDR1 KGHSH, CDR2 LQKENI. The V and J ends lost 2 bases and 1 base respectively, with 12 bases between them. The CDR3 consists of 15 residues. The CDR3 DNA is TGTGCCAGCTCACCAACTCAGGAAGTGTCCTACGAGCAGTACTTC. Residues: CASSPTQEVSYEQYF.

CDR3 bases: TGTGCCAGTAGTATCGGGCAGGGGGGCTCACCAAGCGAAGCTTTCTTT. This sequence encodes CASSIGQGGSPSEAFF. The rearrangement links TRBV19 to TRBJ1-1, with TRBD1 identical over 7 bases. CDR3 length equals 16 residues. Germline lookup yields CDR1 LNHDA and CDR2 SQIVND (reference sequence). With V trimmed by 3 bases and J by 8 bases, 15 bases remained unmatched.

J is TRBJ2-3 and V is TRBV9; 7 nucleotides agree with TRBD2. With V trimmed by 1 base and J by 2 bases, 7 bases remained unmatched. CDR1 and CDR2 from the germline V gene are SGDLS and YYNGEE. This CDR3 comprises 16 residues. Written as DNA, the CDR3 is TGTGCCAGCAGCGTACGGTCTAGCGGCTACACAGATACGCAGTATTTT. It specifies CASSVRSSGYTDTQYF.

This clone appeared once. This CDR3 is CASGTGPYEQYF. In nucleotides, the CDR3 is TGTGCCAGCGGCACAGGGCCCTACGAGCAGTACTTC. V and J are TRBV6-6 and TRBJ2-7; D possibly corresponds to TRBD1 (6 bases). V was trimmed by 8 bases and J by 2 bases, leaving 10 bases between them. CDR1 and CDR2 from the germline V gene are MNHNY and SVGAGI (reference sequence). The CDR3 length is 12 residues.

J is TRBJ2-2 and V is TRBV28; D possibly corresponds to TRBD1 (6 bases). This CDR3 spans 17 amino acids. V dropped 3 bases and J dropped 7 bases, with 21 bases sitting between them. CDR1 is MDHEN, CDR2 SYDVKM, per germline. The CDR3 nucleotides are TGTGCCAGCAGTTTTGAGGCGTACAGGGATCCTCACGGGGAGCTGTTTTTT. This encodes CASSFEAYRDPHGELFF.

The chain carries TRBV6-6 and TRBJ2-1; TRBD2 agrees at 7 bases. Germline V gene lookup returns CDR1 MNHNY and CDR2 SVGAGI (reference sequence). This CDR3 region has 13 residues. Trimming at V came to 5 bases and at J to 7 bases, leaving 5 bases not matched to a gene. The CDR3 protein is CASSTYGGNEQFF. The CDR3 coding sequence is TGTGCCAGCAGTACGTACGGGGGGAATGAGCAGTTCTTC.

V usage is TRBV6-6 and J usage is TRBJ1-1; D unclear. Between the trimmed V and J ends, which lost 2 bases and 3 bases, there was a span of 7 bases. The CDR3 has 13 amino acids. CDR1 and CDR2 from the germline V gene are MNHNY and SVGAGI (reference sequence). The CDR3 DNA is TGTGCCAGCAGTTACGAGGCGGACACTGAAGCTTTCTTT. Translated, it gives CASSYEADTEAFF.

This chain connects TRBV27 to TRBJ1-2, with TRBD1 matching 8 bases. Trimming took 3 bases from V and 7 from J; bases not matched to a gene: 10. The CDR3 contains 15 residues. In germline, CDR1 is MNHEY, CDR2 SMNVEV (reference sequence). Written as DNA, the CDR3 is TGTGCCAGCAGTTTGGGGACAGGCTCTCTCCTTGGCTACACCTTC. Its translation: CASSLGTGSLLGYTF.